Shown below are 29 T cell receptor beta chains from a single sample sequenced in a study of shared clonotypes between healthy human individuals. Clones were sequenced by immunoSEQ multiplex PCR, and TCRdb holds only the in-frame ones, with some missing. The table lists around 750,000 clones, 74% of them singletons. The specimen was memory CD4+ T cells sorted from blood. Subset here: CD45RA-negative fraction. All receptors derive from a young woman in good health.

This chain connects TRBV6-5 to TRBJ2-3, with 9 bases identical to TRBD2. This CDR3 has 12 residues. The V gene's germline CDR1 is MNHEY and CDR2 SVGAGI. Germline trimming cut 6 bases from V and 6 bases from J; bases unmatched to any gene: 1. CDR3 DNA: TGTGCCAGCAGAGGGACTAGCGATACGCAGTATTTT. This encodes CASRGTSDTQYF.

This chain joins TRBV19 and TRBJ2-7, with 8 bases fitting TRBD2. The CDR3 totals 15 residues. Germline CDR1 and CDR2: LNHDA and SQIVND (reference sequence). J lost 7 bases, V lost 5 bases, and 13 bases had no gene match. DNA for the CDR3: TGTGCCAGTAGTCCGTACGGGGCGGGAGGCGGAGAGCAGTACTTC. It translates to CASSPYGAGGGEQYF.

The sample holds a few counts of this clone. This chain connects TRBV11-3 to TRBJ2-1; 12 bases match TRBD2. The CDR3 runs to 14 residues. Trimming at V came to 5 bases and at J to 7 bases, leaving 3 bases not matched to a gene. The germline CDR1 and CDR2 sequences are SGHNT and YENEEA. The CDR3 DNA reads TGTGCCAGCAGCCGTACTAGCGGGGGGAATGAGCAGTTCTTC. Translating gives CASSRTSGGNEQFF.

This clone occurred a few times. The gene calls are TRBV5-1 and TRBJ2-7; D might be TRBD1 (5 bases). Germline CDR1 reads SGHRS; CDR2 reads YFSETQ. Deletions cut 0 bases from V and 0 bases from J, with 10 bases between. The CDR3 is 15 residues long. This CDR3 is CASSLAVDSSYEQYF. The CDR3 DNA reads as TGCGCCAGCAGCTTGGCAGTCGACAGCTCCTACGAGCAGTACTTC. The complete variable domain, with remaining parts taken from reference TRBV5-1 and TRBJ2-7, reads KAGVTQTPRYLIKTRGQQVTLSCSPISGHRSVSWYQQTPGQGLQFLFEYFSETQRNKGNFPGRFSGRQFSNSRSEMNVSTLELGDSALYLCASSLAVDSSYEQYFGPGTRLTVT.

J is TRBJ2-3 and V is TRBV4-2; D gene uncertain. Germline V gives CDR1 LGHNA, CDR2 YNFKEQ. The CDR3 covers 14 residues. The V end lost 0 bases, the J end lost 1 base, and 5 bases lay between the germline ends. The CDR3 spells CASSQDGGTDTQYF. CDR3 nucleotide sequence: TGTGCCAGCAGCCAAGACGGAGGCACAGATACGCAGTATTTT.

This chain links TRBV6-1 with TRBJ2-1; D call uncertain. The CDR3 totals 12 residues. Trimming removed 6 bases at V and 5 bases at J, with 8 bases between. The germline V gene encodes CDR1 MNHNS and CDR2 SASEGT. CDR3 residues: CASSRLNNEQFF. DNA of the CDR3: TGTGCCAGCAGCCGACTGAACAATGAGCAGTTCTTC.

The chain couples TRBV4-2 to TRBJ1-2, with D maybe TRBD1 (6 bases). Trimming took 1 base from V and 0 from J, leaving 9 bases between them. Germline-derived CDR1 and CDR2 are LGHNA and YNFKEQ. CDR3 length: 15 residues. The chain's CDR3 is CASSQGGQPNYGYTF. The CDR3 nucleotides read TGTGCCAGCAGCCAAGGCGGACAGCCTAACTATGGCTACACCTTC.

The CDR3 protein is CASSSLPGTGNYEQYF. As DNA, the CDR3 is TGTGCCAGTAGTAGCCTGCCCGGGACAGGGAACTACGAGCAGTACTTC. The chain joins TRBV19 to TRBJ2-7, with TRBD1 matching 9 bases. The germline CDR1 and CDR2 sequences are LNHDA and SQIVND (reference sequence). This CDR3 region has 16 residues. With 4 bases clipped from V and 3 bases from J, the junction kept 10 bases outside the gene matches.

V gene TRBV10-1 combines with J gene TRBJ2-1, with D uncertain. Trimming left V 3 bases short and J 4 bases short, with 7 bases between. The CDR3 runs to 13 residues. The germline gives CDR1 WNHNN, CDR2 SYGVQD (reference sequence). For the CDR3, the DNA is TGCGCCAGCAGTGATCCAGTATACAATGAGCAGTTCTTC. This codes for CASSDPVYNEQFF.

The rearrangement links TRBV28 to TRBJ1-5; no reliable D call. V dropped 3 bases and J dropped 2 bases, with 17 bases sitting between them. This CDR3 has 17 amino acids. Germline CDR1 reads MDHEN; CDR2 reads SYDVKM. CDR3 DNA sequence: TGTGCCAGCAGTTTTCACCCAGCGAACGGAGGCAATCAGCCCCAGCATTTT. It yields the protein CASSFHPANGGNQPQHF.

The genes are TRBV6-1 and TRBJ1-5; 7 bases align to TRBD1. The germline V gene has CDR1 MNHNS and CDR2 SASEGT. CDR3 length: 13 residues. With V trimmed by 6 bases and J by 6 bases, 5 bases remained unmatched. DNA for the CDR3: TGTGCCAGCAGCGGACAGGTCGGTCAGCCCCAGCATTTT. It translates to CASSGQVGQPQHF.

This chain links TRBV7-2 with TRBJ2-3; D gene uncertain. This CDR3 is 14 amino acids long. Germline lookup yields CDR1 SGHTA and CDR2 FQGNSA. Trimming cost V 2 bases and J 4 bases, with 10 bases left between them. In DNA, the CDR3 is TGTGCCAGCAGCTTATTTCGAACTGCAGATACGCAGTATTTT. As protein: CASSLFRTADTQYF.

Concerning this clone itself: Other DNA sequences in this sample translate to the same CDR3. V is TRBV5-4 and J is TRBJ1-3; D may be TRBD1 (6 bases). The V gene lost 0 bases and the J gene lost 4 bases, with 8 bases spanning the gap. The CDR3 sequence is 14 residues long. The V gene's germline CDR1 is SGHNT and CDR2 YYREEE (reference sequence). CDR3 loop: CASSLAGAGNTIYF. Written as DNA, the CDR3 is TGTGCCAGCAGCTTGGCAGGGGCAGGAAACACCATATATTTT.

The V gene is TRBV5-1, the J gene TRBJ1-1; D not resolved. Germline lookup yields CDR1 SGHRS and CDR2 YFSETQ. This CDR3 contains 14 residues. V lost 4 bases to trimming and J lost 0 bases, with 10 bases between them. The chain's CDR3 is CASSPEIMNTEAFF. CDR3 DNA sequence: TGCGCCAGCAGCCCAGAGATAATGAACACTGAAGCTTTCTTT.

The chain joins TRBV2 to TRBJ1-5; D gene ambiguous. The CDR3 has 14 amino acids. Trimming removed 7 bases at V and 3 bases at J, with 13 bases between. Germline CDR1 and CDR2: SNHLY and FYNNEI. The CDR3 sequence is CASTPSWVNQPQHF. The DNA of the CDR3 is TGTGCCAGCACCCCCTCTTGGGTCAATCAGCCCCAGCATTTT.

For the CDR3, the DNA is TGTGCCAGCAGTGAAGGCCGCAGGGGAAGGTTCTTC. This translates into CASSEGRRGRFF. The genes are TRBV2 and TRBJ2-1; possible D gene TRBD1, 6 bases. V was cut by 1 base and J by 15 bases, with 13 bases left in between. Germline V gene sequence: CDR1 SNHLY, CDR2 FYNNEI. The CDR3 extends over 12 amino acids.

This chain's CDR3 is CASSSPIGGVYEQYF. The CDR3 nucleotides read TGTGCCAGCAGCTCCCCTATCGGAGGGGTCTACGAGCAGTACTTC. The chain combines TRBV28 with TRBJ2-7; perhaps TRBD2 as D (6 bases). This CDR3 comprises 15 residues. Germline loops: CDR1 MDHEN, CDR2 SYDVKM. V lost 6 bases, J lost 3 bases, and 18 bases lay in between.

V gene TRBV19 combines with J gene TRBJ1-1, with D possibly TRBD1 on 6 matching bases. Trimming cost V 1 base and J 5 bases, with 11 bases left between them. This CDR3 has 14 amino acids. The germline CDR1 and CDR2 sequences are LNHDA and SQIVND (reference sequence). The CDR3 DNA follows: TGTGCCAGTAGTATAGGGGGGGCAAGGACTGAAGCTTTCTTT. It encodes CASSIGGARTEAFF.

The chain links TRBV2 to TRBJ1-2, with D unresolved. CDR3 length equals 12 residues. V dropped 2 bases and J dropped 6 bases, with 7 bases sitting between them. CDR1 and CDR2 (germline): SNHLY, FYNNEI. CDR3 protein: CASSEREDGYTF. The CDR3 nucleotides read TGTGCCAGCAGTGAAAGGGAGGATGGCTACACCTTC. Drawing the rest from reference TRBV2 and TRBJ1-2, the complete variable domain is EPEVTQTPSHQVTQMGQEVILRCVPISNHLYFYWYRQILGQKVEFLVSFYNNEISEKSEIFDDQFSVERPDGSNFTLKIRSTKLEDSAMYFCASSEREDGYTFGSGTRLTVV.

The DNA for the CDR3 is TGCGCCAGCAGTGAGAGGGACAAGTTCTATGGCTACACCTTC. Translation: CASSERDKFYGYTF. The chain links TRBV10-2 to TRBJ1-2, with TRBD1 as a possible D gene (6 bases). This CDR3 is built from 14 residues. Germline CDR1 is WSHSY and CDR2 is SAAADI. The V gene lost 2 bases and the J gene lost 4 bases, with 11 bases spanning the gap.

This clone was seen a few times. The chain uses TRBV27 and TRBJ2-2, with D unresolved. V was clipped by 5 bases and J by 2 bases, with 15 bases between them. Germline CDR1 and CDR2: MNHEY and SMNVEV (reference sequence). The length of the CDR3 is 16 residues. The CDR3 is CASSNSRSTNTGELFF. DNA of the CDR3: TGTGCCAGCAGTAACTCAAGAAGTACTAACACCGGGGAGCTGTTTTTT.

The rearrangement links TRBV7-7 to TRBJ2-3; 9 nucleotides align to TRBD1. Germline V gene data show CDR1 as SSHAT and CDR2 as FNYEAQ (reference sequence). V was pared by 4 bases and J by 3 bases, with 5 bases of the junction left unmatched. This CDR3 contains 15 residues. As DNA, the CDR3 is TGTGCCAGCAGCTCTGGGACAGGGAGGACAGATACGCAGTATTTT. Protein sequence: CASSSGTGRTDTQYF.

The V and J genes are TRBV19 and TRBJ2-7, with TRBD2 matching 8 bases. This CDR3 contains 13 residues. The J segment lost 9 bases and the V segment lost 5 bases, leaving 9 bases of the junction unmatched. The V gene's germline CDR1 is LNHDA and CDR2 SQIVND (reference sequence). CDR3 amino acids: CASSGTRSSWQYF. As DNA, the CDR3 is TGTGCCAGTAGTGGGACTAGATCGAGCTGGCAGTACTTC.

This sequence joins TRBV5-4 and TRBJ2-2; no firm D call. The ends were cut back, 2 bases at V and 2 bases at J, with 10 bases in the middle. CDR3 length: 15 amino acids. CDR1 and CDR2 from the germline V gene are SGHNT and YYREEE (reference sequence). CDR3 DNA: TGTGCCAGCAGCTTTTACAGTTCTAACACCGGGGAGCTGTTTTTT. Protein product: CASSFYSSNTGELFF.

The chain links TRBV5-6 to TRBJ2-7, with D perhaps assigned TRBD1 or TRBD2 (5 bases each). Per the germline V gene, CDR1 is SGHDT and CDR2 is YYEEEE. The CDR3 totals 17 residues. V lost 0 bases to trimming and J lost 0 bases, with 16 bases between them. The CDR3 DNA reads TGTGCCAGCAGCTTGGAGGGACCCCCCTTAAGCTCCTACGAGCAGTACTTC. Its translation: CASSLEGPPLSSYEQYF.

The J gene is TRBJ2-2, the V gene TRBV6-5; TRBD1 aligns across 8 bases. V was clipped by 7 bases and J by 5 bases; unmatched bases: 9. CDR1 is MNHEY, CDR2 SVGAGI, per germline. The CDR3 is 15 amino acids. This chain's CDR3 is CASTTQGARTGELFF. CDR3 coding DNA: TGTGCCAGCACCACCCAGGGGGCGCGTACCGGGGAGCTGTTTTTT.

The rearrangement uses TRBV9 and TRBJ2-5, with D possibly TRBD1 on 6 matching bases. Germline values: CDR1 SGDLS, CDR2 YYNGEE. The CDR3 is made up of 14 amino acids. Trimming cost V 0 bases and J 1 base, with 7 bases left between them. The chain's CDR3 is CASSVGQAQETQYF. CDR3 DNA: TGTGCCAGCAGCGTAGGACAGGCCCAAGAGACCCAGTACTTC. The full variable domain, its missing parts supplied by reference TRBV9 and TRBJ2-5, is DSGVTQTPKHLITATGQRVTLRCSPRSGDLSVYWYQQSLDQGLQFLIQYYNGEERAKGNILERFSAQQFPDLHSELNLSSLELGDSALYFCASSVGQAQETQYFGPGTRLLVL.

This chain links TRBV6-5 with TRBJ1-2; D possibly corresponds to TRBD1 (5 bases). The CDR3 runs to 11 residues. The V and J ends lost 8 bases and 5 bases respectively, with 9 bases between them. Germline V gene lookup returns CDR1 MNHEY and CDR2 SVGAGI. The CDR3 region has the DNA TGTGCCAGCGGGGACGGGTATGGCTACACCTTC. Residues: CASGDGYGYTF.

This clone was observed a single time. CDR3 nucleotide sequence: TGTGCCAGTAGCAGAAACTATGGCTACACCTTC. Its translation is CASSRNYGYTF. The rearrangement links TRBV19 to TRBJ1-2; no clear D. CDR1 is LNHDA and CDR2 is SQIVND in the germline V gene (reference sequence). The CDR3 is made up of 11 amino acids. Trimming took 6 bases from V and 2 from J, leaving 4 bases between them.